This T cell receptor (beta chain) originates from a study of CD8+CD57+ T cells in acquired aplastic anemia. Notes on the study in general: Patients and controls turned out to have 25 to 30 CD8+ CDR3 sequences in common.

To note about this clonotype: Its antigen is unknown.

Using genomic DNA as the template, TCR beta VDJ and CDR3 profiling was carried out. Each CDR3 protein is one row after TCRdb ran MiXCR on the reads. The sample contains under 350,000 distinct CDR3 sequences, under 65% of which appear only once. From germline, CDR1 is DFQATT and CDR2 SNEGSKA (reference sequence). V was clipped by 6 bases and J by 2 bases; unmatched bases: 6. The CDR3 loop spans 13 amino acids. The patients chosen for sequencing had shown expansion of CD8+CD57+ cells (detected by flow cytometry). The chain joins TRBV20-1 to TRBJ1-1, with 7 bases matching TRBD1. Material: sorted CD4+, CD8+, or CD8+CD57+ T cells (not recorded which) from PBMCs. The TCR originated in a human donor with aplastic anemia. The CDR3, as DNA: TGCAGTGCGCGTCGGGACAGCAACACTGAAGCTTTCTTT. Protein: CSARRDSNTEAFF.